This passage covers 20 T cell receptor beta chains from one sample sequenced in a study of shared T cell receptors in the human thymus. Using immunoSEQ multiplex PCR, the repertoire was profiled, and TCRdb retains in-frame clones only, with some absent. Seen here are roughly 410,000 clones, roughly 94% observed once, and the top ten hold approximately 0.02%. Input material: thymocytes. Every receptor here comes from a human donor.

J is TRBJ1-2 and V is TRBV28, with 8 nucleotides matching TRBD1. Germline CDR1 MDHEN, CDR2 SYDVKM. The length of the CDR3 is 17 residues. V gave up 0 bases and J gave up 8 bases; unmatched junction bases: 14. The CDR3 DNA follows: TGTGCCAGCAGTTTATGGACAGGGGTTACTGAATCAGAGGGCTACACCTTC. It yields the protein CASSLWTGVTESEGYTF.

The chain employs TRBV11-2 and TRBJ1-3; D is possibly TRBD1 (5 bases). V was clipped by 8 bases and J by 4 bases, with 21 bases between them. The CDR3 has 16 amino acids. Germline CDR1 reads SGHAT; CDR2 reads FQNNGV. As DNA, the CDR3 is TGTGCCAGCCGTCATGGGTCAGGGAAAAAAGGAAACACCATATATTTT. Protein: CASRHGSGKKGNTIYF.

The chain has TRBV7-9 and TRBJ1-1; TRBD1 matches at 8 bases. Germline lookup yields CDR1 SEHNR and CDR2 FQNEAQ (reference sequence). CDR3 length equals 17 residues. V gave up 1 base and J gave up 3 bases; unmatched junction bases: 10. The DNA for the CDR3 is TGTGCCAGCAGCTTAGGACAGGGGTTACTCTTGGACACTGAAGCTTTCTTT. Translation: CASSLGQGLLLDTEAFF.

The chain carries TRBV4-1 and TRBJ1-2, with D possibly matching TRBD1 (6 bases). Germline assignment: CDR1 MGHRA and CDR2 YSYEKL. Between the trimmed V and J ends, which lost 3 bases and 3 bases, there was a span of 14 bases. The CDR3 sequence is 15 residues long. CDR3 sequence (DNA): TGCGCCAGCAGCCACCGGGACAAGGGACACTATGGCTACACCTTC. This codes for CASSHRDKGHYGYTF.

This rearrangement joins TRBV4-1 to TRBJ2-2; D might be TRBD2 (5 bases). Per germline, CDR1 MGHRA and CDR2 YSYEKL. The CDR3 spans 16 residues. Trimming left V 0 bases short and J 4 bases short, with 12 bases between. CDR3 in amino acids: CASSQDWTRGTGELFF. The CDR3 region has the DNA TGCGCCAGCAGCCAAGATTGGACCCGGGGCACCGGGGAGCTGTTTTTT.

The V and J genes are TRBV30 and TRBJ1-3; no clear D gene. Germline CDR1 is GTSNPN and CDR2 is SVGIG (reference sequence). The length of the CDR3 is 14 residues. V was shortened by 0 bases and J by 4 bases, with 10 bases between the two germline ends. The CDR3 region has the DNA TGTGCCTGGAGTGTACAGACCCGGGGAAACACCATATATTTT. Translation: CAWSVQTRGNTIYF.

The chain has TRBV10-1 and TRBJ2-1; maybe TRBD2 (7 bases). Germline lookup yields CDR1 WNHNN and CDR2 SYGVQD (reference sequence). The V end was cut by 10 bases, the J end by 3 bases, with 16 bases between. The CDR3 loop spans 14 amino acids. This CDR3 is CATKGGTLYNEQFF. The CDR3 bases are TGCGCCACCAAGGGGGGGACACTCTACAATGAGCAGTTCTTC.

The V gene is TRBV11-2, the J gene TRBJ2-1; TRBD2 matches at 10 bases. CDR1 and CDR2 (germline): SGHAT, FQNNGV. CDR3 length equals 16 residues. V lost 6 bases to trimming and J lost 2 bases; unmatched junction nucleotides: 7. The CDR3 here is CASSSSGRDAYNEQFF. The CDR3 coding sequence is TGTGCCAGCAGTTCTAGCGGGAGAGACGCCTACAATGAGCAGTTCTTC. Combining the CDR3 with reference TRBV11-2 and TRBJ2-1 gives the whole variable domain EAGVAQSPRYKIIEKRQSVAFWCNPISGHATLYWYQQILGQGPKLLIQFQNNGVVDDSQLPKDRFSAERLKGVDSTLKIQPAKLEDSAVYLCASSSSGRDAYNEQFFGPGTRLTVL.

The chain employs TRBV4-2 and TRBJ2-1, with 13 positions matching TRBD2. V trimming: 4 bases; J trimming: 2 bases; junction bases outside the gene matches: 2. The CDR3 sequence is 16 residues long. From germline, CDR1 is LGHNA and CDR2 YNFKEQ. The CDR3 is CASSPGTSGAYNEQFF. For the CDR3, the DNA is TGTGCCAGCAGCCCCGGGACTAGCGGGGCCTACAATGAGCAGTTCTTC.

J is TRBJ2-3 and V is TRBV9; D call uncertain. Germline CDR1 is SGDLS and CDR2 is YYNGEE. This CDR3 has 15 residues. Trimming left V 0 bases short and J 4 bases short, with 12 bases between. CDR3 sequence reads: CASSVGPPRPDTQYF. The DNA of the CDR3 is TGTGCCAGCAGCGTAGGTCCCCCTCGACCAGATACGCAGTATTTT.

This chain links TRBV27 with TRBJ1-5, with D maybe TRBD1 (5 bases). This CDR3 is 15 amino acids long. V lost 2 bases and J 5 bases, leaving 13 bases between the germline ends. The germline CDR1 and CDR2 sequences are MNHEY and SMNVEV (reference sequence). In DNA, the CDR3 is TGTGCCAGCAGTTTAAAGGGGAAGGGAGATCAGCCCCAGCATTTT. Amino acids: CASSLKGKGDQPQHF.

V gene TRBV9 combines with J gene TRBJ2-7, with 8 bases fitting TRBD1. The CDR3 extends over 14 amino acids. CDR1 and CDR2 (germline): SGDLS, YYNGEE. V lost 4 bases and J lost 4; bases outside the gene matches: 7. CDR3 DNA: TGTGCCAGCAGCCCCGGGGACAGGTATTACGAGCAGTACTTC. Residues: CASSPGDRYYEQYF.

V is TRBV28 and J is TRBJ1-5; no clear D gene. The V gene lost 5 bases and the J gene lost 4 bases, with 21 bases spanning the gap. The CDR3 is 17 amino acids. Germline CDR1 and CDR2: MDHEN and SYDVKM. The CDR3 loop is CASSLPSRGEENQPQHF. DNA for the CDR3: TGTGCCAGCAGTCTGCCAAGTCGGGGTGAAGAGAATCAGCCCCAGCATTTT.

The J gene is TRBJ2-7, the V gene TRBV28, with TRBD1 matching over 8 bases. J gave up 6 bases and V 6 bases, and 22 bases lay outside the gene matches. In germline, CDR1 is MDHEN, CDR2 SYDVKM. The CDR3 sequence is 18 residues long. Here the CDR3 DNA reads TGTGCCAGCAGCCCGGGACAGGTCAAACGCGGGCGCTGGACCGAGCAGTACTTC. Its translation: CASSPGQVKRGRWTEQYF.

The chain is built from TRBV18 and TRBJ2-3; D assignment may be TRBD1 or TRBD2 (5 bases each). With 6 bases removed from V and 4 bases from J, the gap between germline ends came to 11 bases. The CDR3 runs 13 residues. Germline loops: CDR1 KGHSH, CDR2 LQKENI. For the CDR3, the DNA is TGTGCCAGCTCCCCCATGGGGGCAGATACGCAGTATTTT. It codes for CASSPMGADTQYF.

The chain has TRBV25-1 and TRBJ1-4, with unresolved D. The ends were cut back, 3 bases at V and 5 bases at J, with 4 bases in the middle. The germline gives CDR1 MGHDK, CDR2 SYGVNS. The CDR3 is 12 residues long. This CDR3 reads CASSEVNEKLFF. CDR3 coding DNA: TGTGCCAGCAGTGAGGTGAATGAAAAACTGTTTTTT.

The chain links TRBV5-4 to TRBJ2-3; tentatively, D is TRBD1 (5 bases). Germline values: CDR1 SGHNT, CDR2 YYREEE (reference sequence). Trimming cost V 0 bases and J 4 bases, with 15 bases left between them. The CDR3 consists of 16 residues. This chain's CDR3 is CASSLGPAGNADTQYF. The CDR3 bases are TGTGCCAGCAGCTTGGGGCCGGCAGGGAATGCAGATACGCAGTATTTT.

V gene TRBV15 combines with J gene TRBJ2-3; 13 nucleotides match TRBD2. V lost 4 bases, J lost 6 bases, and 10 bases stayed unmatched. Germline V lookup: CDR1 LNHNV, CDR2 YYDKDF (reference sequence). The CDR3 runs 17 residues. Here the CDR3 reads CATSTTTSGRAPDTQYF. CDR3 in DNA: TGTGCCACCAGCACGACCACTAGCGGGAGGGCCCCGGATACGCAGTATTTT.

The chain links TRBV5-4 to TRBJ2-7, with 8 bases identical to TRBD1. CDR3 length equals 17 residues. Germline assignment: CDR1 SGHNT and CDR2 YYREEE (reference sequence). The ends lost 0 bases at V and 2 bases at J; junction bases unmatched: 10. The DNA for the CDR3 is TGTGCCAGCAGCTTGGGCCCGCGGGACAGGTTACCCTACGAGCAGTACTTC. Its translation is CASSLGPRDRLPYEQYF.

The chain combines TRBV2 with TRBJ2-1; perhaps TRBD2 as D (7 bases). Germline CDR1 reads SNHLY; CDR2 reads FYNNEI. The CDR3 sequence is 12 residues long. The germline V and J ends were trimmed by 7 bases and 6 bases, with 10 bases remaining between them. The DNA of the CDR3 is TGTGCCAGCATAGGGGGGGGCAATGAGCAGTTCTTC. Translation: CASIGGGNEQFF.